These T cell receptor beta chains were read from a single sample in a study of blood T cell repertoires in COVID-19. TCRdb's table, derived via immunoSEQ multiplex PCR, lists solely in-frame clones and lacks some. The sample carries roughly 81,000 clones, approximately 86% recorded once. The source material was peripheral blood. The source is a man aged 35 to 55 with acute or convalescent COVID-19. Both conserved end residues are part of each CDR3. Fields, in order: V gene, CDR3 protein.

V gene: TRBV19; CDR3 protein: CASSLAGARVSPEAFF
V gene: TRBV4-2; CDR3 protein: CASSQDGQGPYGYTF
V gene: TRBV4-1; CDR3 protein: CASSQPPGQGVAAFF
V gene: TRBV5-1; CDR3 protein: CASSLMGGTEAFF
V gene: TRBV7-9; CDR3 protein: CASSPGTGEYSNQPQHF
V gene: TRBV10-3; CDR3 protein: CAISESARGKGYTF
V gene: TRBV24-1; CDR3 protein: CATSDPGTSNEQFF
V gene: TRBV19; CDR3 protein: CASSIQGRFEAFF
V gene: TRBV14; CDR3 protein: CASSQVDRADYTF
V gene: TRBV20-1; CDR3 protein: CSATGQGLAFF
V gene: TRBV7-9; CDR3 protein: CASSYPTGTGGGNSPLHF
V gene: TRBV5-1; CDR3 protein: CASSVGQGHQPQHF
V gene: TRBV6-2/TRBV6-3; CDR3 protein: CASSLPGTLGNTIYF
V gene: TRBV20-1; CDR3 protein: CSASPGYEQYF
V gene: TRBV5-1; CDR3 protein: CASSLATSVDAETQYF
V gene: TRBV27; CDR3 protein: CASSPRGTAYEQYF
V gene: TRBV14; CDR3 protein: CASSQGGHNEKLFF
V gene: TRBV27; CDR3 protein: CASTNTGHRAGGEQFF
V gene: TRBV6-2/TRBV6-3; CDR3 protein: CASSYSGTGRGTEAFF
V gene: TRBV9; CDR3 protein: CASSKNSGTGLINEQFF
V gene: TRBV30; CDR3 protein: CAWSTGVALDVDEQFF
V gene: TRBV30; CDR3 protein: CAWSVAGAHEQYF
V gene: TRBV5-1; CDR3 protein: CASSSPLTGGDEQYF
V gene: TRBV6-5; CDR3 protein: CASSYRGVGEQYF
V gene: TRBV9; CDR3 protein: CASSSLASTNEKLFF
V gene: TRBV30; CDR3 protein: CAWIPLGLAGSTGELFF
V gene: TRBV11-2; CDR3 protein: CASSLRGGQGYTDSPLHF
V gene: TRBV3-1/TRBV3-2; CDR3 protein: CASSPWAGAGGLTDTQYF
V gene: TRBV19; CDR3 protein: CASSIFRGTGNTIYF
V gene: TRBV5-1; CDR3 protein: CASSLRFSAGNEQFF
V gene: TRBV6-1; CDR3 protein: CASSDRGQGAGDTQYF
V gene: TRBV6-5; CDR3 protein: CASSYAGGPNEKLFF
V gene: TRBV30; CDR3 protein: CAWSTGKNEKLFF
V gene: TRBV2; CDR3 protein: CASSGGIPTGELFF
V gene: TRBV6-2/TRBV6-3; CDR3 protein: CASSHPGTTSNQPQHF
V gene: TRBV7-8; CDR3 protein: CASSLDRGSRSPLHF
V gene: TRBV27; CDR3 protein: CASSLQGWVNQPQHF
V gene: TRBV10-1; CDR3 protein: CASPGSRRSSYNEQFF
V gene: TRBV29-1; CDR3 protein: CSTRQGQGAEAFF
V gene: TRBV24-1; CDR3 protein: CATRPPGTDTQYF
V gene: TRBV5-1; CDR3 protein: CASSKGLAEPVLNYEQYF
V gene: TRBV5-6; CDR3 protein: CASSYNRDRGYDSNQPQHF
V gene: TRBV12-5; CDR3 protein: CASGRSGGANEQFF
V gene: TRBV9; CDR3 protein: CASSTSLGGRGSNEKLFF
V gene: TRBV9; CDR3 protein: CASGFRGTGELFF